This entry features one TCR beta chain sequence. Its antigen is unknown. The treatment denotes: over 15 received Ad26.COV2.S at low or high dose, single or two shots; about five received placebo; per-sample allocation not given. It was on day 63 after the first vaccine or placebo injection that samples were taken. This adult donor, from Boston, was 18-55 years old. SARS-CoV-2 spike from the Wuhan strain was encoded by the vaccine, an Ad26 vector. This table comes from immunoSEQ multiplex PCR, and its TCRdb copy is limited to in-frame clones, with some not included. Altogether approximately 450,000 clones are present, around 90% being singletons, with the ten largest covering less than 15%. CDR1 KGHDR and CDR2 SFDVKD come from the germline V gene. This CDR3 is 13 amino acids long. The V segment lost 5 bases and the J segment 8 bases; nucleotides outside the gene matches: 5. This sample was included in a study of Ad26.COV2.S vaccination and SARS-CoV-2 variants. Study-level background: Into the muscle, Ad26.COV2.S was dosed once or twice, 56 days apart. Study outcomes and limitations: Analyses that measured TCR breadth and depth may have underestimated total T cell responses.

The input for sequencing was peripheral blood, taken in a trial of Ad26.COV2.S vaccine versus placebo. The chain recombines TRBV24-1 with TRBJ2-1, with 7 bases aligning to TRBD1. This receptor was obtained from a person between 18 and 59 years old who received the Ad26.COV2.S COVID-19 vaccine or a placebo. The CDR3 protein is CATSVAGGDEQFF. The CDR3 DNA is TGTGCCACCAGTGTGGCAGGGGGTGATGAGCAGTTCTTC.